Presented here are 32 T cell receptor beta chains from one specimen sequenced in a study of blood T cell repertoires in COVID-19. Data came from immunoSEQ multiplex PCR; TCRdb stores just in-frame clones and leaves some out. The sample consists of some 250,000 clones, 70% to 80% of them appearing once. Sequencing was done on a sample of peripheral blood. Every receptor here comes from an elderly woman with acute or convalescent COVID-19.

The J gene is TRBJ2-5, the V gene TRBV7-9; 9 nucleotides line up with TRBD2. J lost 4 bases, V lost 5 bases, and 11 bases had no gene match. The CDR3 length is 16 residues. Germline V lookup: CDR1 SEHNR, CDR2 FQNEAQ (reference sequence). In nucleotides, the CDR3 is TGTGCCAGCAGCGGCGGCCTAGCGGGGTTGGGAGAGACCCAGTACTTC. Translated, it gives CASSGGLAGLGETQYF. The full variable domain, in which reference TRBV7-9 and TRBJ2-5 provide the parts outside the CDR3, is DTGVSQNPRHKITKRGQNVTFRCDPISEHNRLYWYRQTLGQGPEFLTYFQNEAQLEKSRLLSDRFSAERPKGSFSTLEIQRTEQGDSAMYLCASSGGLAGLGETQYFGPGTRLLVL.

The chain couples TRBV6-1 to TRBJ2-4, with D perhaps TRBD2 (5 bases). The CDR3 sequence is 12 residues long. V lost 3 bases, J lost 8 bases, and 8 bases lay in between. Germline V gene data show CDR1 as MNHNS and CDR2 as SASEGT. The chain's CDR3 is CASSELGDIQYF. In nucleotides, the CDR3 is TGTGCCAGCAGTGAGCTGGGAGACATTCAGTACTTC.

CDR3 coding DNA: TGTGCCAGCAGCCCCCCGGGCAGGGGACAGAAAGAGACCCAGTACTTC. As protein: CASSPPGRGQKETQYF. The chain combines TRBV9 with TRBJ2-5; 7 bases align to TRBD1. V trimming: 4 bases; J trimming: 3 bases; junction bases outside the gene matches: 12. There are 16 residues in the CDR3. The germline V gene encodes CDR1 SGDLS and CDR2 YYNGEE.

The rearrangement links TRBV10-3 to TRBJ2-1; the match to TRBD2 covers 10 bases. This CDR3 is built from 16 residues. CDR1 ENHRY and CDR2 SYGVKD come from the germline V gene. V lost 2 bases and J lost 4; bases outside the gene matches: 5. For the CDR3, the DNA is TGTGCCATCAGTGAGGAGCGGGGGGGCCTATACAATGAGCAGTTCTTC. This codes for CAISEERGGLYNEQFF.

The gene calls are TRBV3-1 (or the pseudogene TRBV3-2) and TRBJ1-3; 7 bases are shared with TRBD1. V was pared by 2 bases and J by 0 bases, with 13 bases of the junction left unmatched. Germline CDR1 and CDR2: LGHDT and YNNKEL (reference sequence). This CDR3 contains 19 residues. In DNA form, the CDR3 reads TGTGCCAGCAGCCAACCGGGACAGCGTCGTTCGAGCTCTGGAAACACCATATATTTT. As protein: CASSQPGQRRSSSGNTIYF.

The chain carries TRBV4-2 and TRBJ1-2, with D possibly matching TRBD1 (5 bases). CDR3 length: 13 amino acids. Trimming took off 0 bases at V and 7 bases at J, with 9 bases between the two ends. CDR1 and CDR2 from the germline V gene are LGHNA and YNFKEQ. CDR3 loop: CASSQDVGPGYTF. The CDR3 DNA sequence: TGTGCCAGCAGCCAAGATGTGGGGCCTGGCTACACCTTC.

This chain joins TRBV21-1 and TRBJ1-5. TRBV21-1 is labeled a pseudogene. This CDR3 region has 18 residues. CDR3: CASSKGGPPLAGNQPQHF. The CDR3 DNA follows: TGTGCCAGCAGCAAAGGTGGGCCCCCTCTAGCTGGCAATCAGCCCCAGCATTTT.

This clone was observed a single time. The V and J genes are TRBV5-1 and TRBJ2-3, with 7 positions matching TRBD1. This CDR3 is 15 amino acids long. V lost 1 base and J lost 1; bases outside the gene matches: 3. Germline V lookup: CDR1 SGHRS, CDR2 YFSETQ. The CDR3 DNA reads TGCGCCAGCAGCTTGTCGGGACAGCGCACAGATACGCAGTATTTT. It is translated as CASSLSGQRTDTQYF.

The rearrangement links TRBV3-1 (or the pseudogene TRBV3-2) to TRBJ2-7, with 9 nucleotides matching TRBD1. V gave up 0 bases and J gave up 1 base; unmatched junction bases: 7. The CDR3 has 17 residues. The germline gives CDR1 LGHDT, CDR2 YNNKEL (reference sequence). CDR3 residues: CASSQDLPGQGSYEQYF. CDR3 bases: TGTGCCAGCAGCCAAGATTTGCCGGGACAGGGTTCCTACGAGCAGTACTTC.

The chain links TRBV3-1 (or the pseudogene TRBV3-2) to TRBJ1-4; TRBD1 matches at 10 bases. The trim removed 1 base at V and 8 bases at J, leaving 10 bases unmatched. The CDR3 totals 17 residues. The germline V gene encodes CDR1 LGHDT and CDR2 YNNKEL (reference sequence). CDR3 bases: TGTGCCAGCAGCCAAGGCAGACAGGGGGCCGGCCGGGAAAAACTGTTTTTT. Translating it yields CASSQGRQGAGREKLFF.

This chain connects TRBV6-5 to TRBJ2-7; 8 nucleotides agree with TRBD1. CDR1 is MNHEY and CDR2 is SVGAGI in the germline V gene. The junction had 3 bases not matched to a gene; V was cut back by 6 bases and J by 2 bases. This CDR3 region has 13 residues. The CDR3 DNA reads TGTGCCAGCAGGGACAGGGTGCCCTACGAGCAGTACTTC. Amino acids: CASRDRVPYEQYF.

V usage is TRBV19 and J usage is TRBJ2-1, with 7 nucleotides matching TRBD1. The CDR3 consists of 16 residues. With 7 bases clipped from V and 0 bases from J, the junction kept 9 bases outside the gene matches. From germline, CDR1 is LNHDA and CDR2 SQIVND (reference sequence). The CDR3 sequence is CASNPGQRSSYNEQFF. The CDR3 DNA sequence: TGTGCCAGTAACCCGGGACAGAGAAGCTCCTACAATGAGCAGTTCTTC.

CDR3 in DNA: TGTGCCAGCTACCGGACAGGCGCTAATTCACCCCTCCACTTT. Translated, it gives CASYRTGANSPLHF. The chain joins TRBV6-5 to TRBJ1-6, with TRBD1 matching 7 bases. Germline V gives CDR1 MNHEY, CDR2 SVGAGI. CDR3 length equals 14 residues. With 8 bases clipped from V and 6 bases from J, the junction kept 7 bases outside the gene matches.

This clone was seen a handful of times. DNA of the CDR3: TGTGCCAGCAGCGTAGTAGGTGGGGCGCGCAATGAGCAGTTCTTC. Translation gives CASSVVGGARNEQFF. The V and J genes are TRBV9 and TRBJ2-1; D may be TRBD1 (5 bases). The CDR3 runs to 15 residues. Trimming removed 0 bases from V and 6 bases from J, with 13 bases in between. Germline V gives CDR1 SGDLS, CDR2 YYNGEE.

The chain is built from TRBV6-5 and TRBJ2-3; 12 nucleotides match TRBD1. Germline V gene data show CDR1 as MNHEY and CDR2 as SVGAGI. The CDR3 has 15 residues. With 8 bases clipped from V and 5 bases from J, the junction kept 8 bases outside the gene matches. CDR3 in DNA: TGTGCCAGCTTCCCTGGGACAGGGGGCTTAGATACGCAGTATTTT. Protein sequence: CASFPGTGGLDTQYF.

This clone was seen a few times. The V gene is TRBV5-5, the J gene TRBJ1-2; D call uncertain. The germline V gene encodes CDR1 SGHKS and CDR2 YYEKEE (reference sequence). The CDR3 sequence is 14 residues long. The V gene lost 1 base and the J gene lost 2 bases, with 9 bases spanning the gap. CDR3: CASSLMRRNYGYTF. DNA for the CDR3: TGTGCCAGCAGCTTGATGAGGCGGAACTATGGCTACACCTTC.

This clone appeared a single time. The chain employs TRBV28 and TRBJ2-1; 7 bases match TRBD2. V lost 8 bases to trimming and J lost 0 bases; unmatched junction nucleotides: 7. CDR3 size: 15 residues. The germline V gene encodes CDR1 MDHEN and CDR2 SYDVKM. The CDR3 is CASYPSGSSYNEQFF. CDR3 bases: TGTGCCAGCTACCCTAGCGGTAGCTCCTACAATGAGCAGTTCTTC.

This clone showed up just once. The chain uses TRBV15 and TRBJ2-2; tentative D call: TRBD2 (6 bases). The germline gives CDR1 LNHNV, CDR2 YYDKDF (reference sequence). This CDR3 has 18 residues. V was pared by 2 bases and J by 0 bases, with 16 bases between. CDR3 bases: TGTGCCACCAGCAGATTATACGGGACTGGCGCGAACACCGGGGAGCTGTTTTTT. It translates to CATSRLYGTGANTGELFF. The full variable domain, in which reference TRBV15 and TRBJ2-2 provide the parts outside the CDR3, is DAMVIQNPRYQVTQFGKPVTLSCSQTLNHNVMYWYQQKSSQAPKLLFHYYDKDFNNEADTPDNFQSRRPNTSFCFLDIRSPGLGDTAMYLCATSRLYGTGANTGELFFGEGSRLTVL.

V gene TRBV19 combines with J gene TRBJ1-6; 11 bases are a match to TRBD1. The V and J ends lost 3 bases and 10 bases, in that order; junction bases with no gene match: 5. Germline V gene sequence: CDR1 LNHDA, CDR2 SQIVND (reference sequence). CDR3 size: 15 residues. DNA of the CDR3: TGTGCCAGTAGTATCGGGACAGGGGGAAGATCACCCCTCCACTTT. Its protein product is CASSIGTGGRSPLHF.

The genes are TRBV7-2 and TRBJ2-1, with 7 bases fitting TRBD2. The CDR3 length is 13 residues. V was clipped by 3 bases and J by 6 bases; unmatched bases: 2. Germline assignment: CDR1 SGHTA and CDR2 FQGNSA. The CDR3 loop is CASSFRGVNEQFF. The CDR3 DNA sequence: TGTGCCAGCAGCTTCCGGGGGGTCAATGAGCAGTTCTTC. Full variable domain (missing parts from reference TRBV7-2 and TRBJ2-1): GAGVSQSPSNKVTEKGKDVELRCDPISGHTALYWYRQSLGQGLEFLIYFQGNSAPDKSGLPSDRFSAERTGGSVSTLTIQRTQQEDSAVYLCASSFRGVNEQFFGPGTRLTVL.

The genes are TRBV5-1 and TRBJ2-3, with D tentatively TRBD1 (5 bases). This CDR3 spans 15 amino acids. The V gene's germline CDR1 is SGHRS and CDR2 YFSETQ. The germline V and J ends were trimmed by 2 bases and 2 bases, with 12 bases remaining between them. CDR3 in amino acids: CASSFDSHTTDTQYF. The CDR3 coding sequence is TGCGCCAGCAGCTTCGACAGTCATACCACAGATACGCAGTATTTT.

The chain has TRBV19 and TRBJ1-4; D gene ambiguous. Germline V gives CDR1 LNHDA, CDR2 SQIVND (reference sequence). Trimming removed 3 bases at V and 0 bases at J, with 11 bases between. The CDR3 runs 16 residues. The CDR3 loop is CASSIREAATNEKLFF. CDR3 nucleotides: TGTGCCAGTAGTATCCGAGAGGCTGCAACTAATGAAAAACTGTTTTTT. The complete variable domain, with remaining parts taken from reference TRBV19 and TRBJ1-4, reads DGGITQSPKYLFRKEGQNVTLSCEQNLNHDAMYWYRQDPGQGLRLIYYSQIVNDFQKGDIAEGYSVSREKKESFPLTVTSAQKNPTAFYLCASSIREAATNEKLFFGSGTQLSVL.

This chain's CDR3 is CASSLREGTEAFF. CDR3 bases: TGTGCCAGTTCTCTCAGGGAGGGGACTGAAGCTTTCTTT. The chain joins TRBV25-1 to TRBJ1-1, with a possible D match to TRBD1 (5 bases). Germline CDR1 is MGHDK and CDR2 is SYGVNS. The CDR3 extends over 13 amino acids. The V end was cut by 9 bases, the J end by 5 bases, with 16 bases between. The variable domain in full, completed from reference TRBV25-1 and TRBJ1-1, reads EADIYQTPRYLVIGTGKKITLECSQTMGHDKMYWYQQDPGMELHLIHYSYGVNSTEKGDLSSESTVSRIRTEHFPLTLESARPSHTSQYLCASSLREGTEAFFGQGTRLTVV.

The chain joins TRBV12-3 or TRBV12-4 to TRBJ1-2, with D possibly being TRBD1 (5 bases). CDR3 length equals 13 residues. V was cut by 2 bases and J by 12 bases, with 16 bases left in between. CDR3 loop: CASSLKVTAKDTF. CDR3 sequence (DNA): TGTGCCAGCAGTTTAAAAGTGACAGCCAAAGACACCTTC.

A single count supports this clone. Written as DNA, the CDR3 is TGTGCCAGCAGCGTAGCAGGGGGCAGAGTCACTGAAGCTTTCTTT. As protein: CASSVAGGRVTEAFF. V and J are TRBV9 and TRBJ1-1, with 8 bases matching TRBD1. Unmatched junction bases numbered 5, after V lost 0 bases and J lost 4 bases. Germline V lookup: CDR1 SGDLS, CDR2 YYNGEE. The CDR3 covers 15 residues. Combining the CDR3 with reference TRBV9 and TRBJ1-1 gives the whole variable domain DSGVTQTPKHLITATGQRVTLRCSPRSGDLSVYWYQQSLDQGLQFLIQYYNGEERAKGNILERFSAQQFPDLHSELNLSSLELGDSALYFCASSVAGGRVTEAFFGQGTRLTVV.

The CDR3 DNA is TGTGCCAGCAGCTTTGGAGCTGCGCCCTACGAGCAGTACTTC. Translation: CASSFGAAPYEQYF. The chain is built from TRBV5-4 and TRBJ2-7; D ambiguous. Germline V gene data show CDR1 as SGHNT and CDR2 as YYREEE (reference sequence). V was clipped by 2 bases and J by 2 bases, with 11 bases between them. CDR3 length equals 14 residues.

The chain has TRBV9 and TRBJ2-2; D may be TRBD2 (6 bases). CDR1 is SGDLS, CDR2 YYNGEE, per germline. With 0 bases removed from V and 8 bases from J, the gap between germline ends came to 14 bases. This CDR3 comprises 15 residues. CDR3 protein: CASSVGGAGAGELFF. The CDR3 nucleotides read TGTGCCAGCAGCGTAGGCGGGGCCGGTGCAGGGGAGCTGTTTTTT. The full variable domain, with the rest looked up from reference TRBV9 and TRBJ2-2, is DSGVTQTPKHLITATGQRVTLRCSPRSGDLSVYWYQQSLDQGLQFLIQYYNGEERAKGNILERFSAQQFPDLHSELNLSSLELGDSALYFCASSVGGAGAGELFFGEGSRLTVL.

The CDR3 loop is CASAPARSFSYEQYF. The CDR3 DNA reads TGTGCCAGCGCACCGGCCAGGTCCTTTTCCTACGAGCAGTACTTC. The V gene is TRBV27, the J gene TRBJ2-7; D unclear. Germline V gene data show CDR1 as MNHEY and CDR2 as SMNVEV (reference sequence). The CDR3 runs 15 residues. V lost 8 bases, J lost 1 base, and 18 bases lay in between.

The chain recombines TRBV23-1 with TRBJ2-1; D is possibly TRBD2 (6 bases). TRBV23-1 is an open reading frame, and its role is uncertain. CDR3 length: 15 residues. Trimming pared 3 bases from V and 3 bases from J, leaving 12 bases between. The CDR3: CASSHGGILYNEQFF. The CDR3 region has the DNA TGCGCCAGCAGTCATGGCGGGATCCTCTACAATGAGCAGTTCTTC.

Written as DNA, the CDR3 is TGTGCCAGCTCAACACTAGCGGACTCCTACGAGCAGTACTTC. Amino acids: CASSTLADSYEQYF. The chain recombines TRBV18 with TRBJ2-7; TRBD2 matches 8 bases. Germline V gene lookup returns CDR1 KGHSH and CDR2 LQKENI. After removal of 5 bases from V and 0 bases from J, the junction contained 3 bases not matched to a gene. The CDR3 is 14 amino acids. Filled out from reference TRBV18 and TRBJ2-7, the complete variable domain reads NAGVMQNPRHLVRRRGQEARLRCSPMKGHSHVYWYRQLPEEGLKFMVYLQKENIIDESGMPKERFSAEFPKEGPSILRIQQVVRGDSAAYFCASSTLADSYEQYFGPGTRLTVT.

CDR3 DNA sequence: TGTGCCAGCTCACCGCCGGGACAAAAAGGGGAGACCCAGTACTTC. Amino acids: CASSPPGQKGETQYF. The J gene is TRBJ2-5, the V gene TRBV18, with a weak D call TRBD1 (6 bases). Germline CDR1 is KGHSH and CDR2 is LQKENI. Trimming removed 3 bases at V and 5 bases at J, with 16 bases between. This CDR3 is 15 amino acids long.

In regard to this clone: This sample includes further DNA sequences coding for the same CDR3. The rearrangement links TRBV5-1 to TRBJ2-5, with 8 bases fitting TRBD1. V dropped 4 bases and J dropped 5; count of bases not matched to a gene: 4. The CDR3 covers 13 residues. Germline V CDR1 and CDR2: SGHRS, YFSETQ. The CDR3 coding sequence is TGCGCCAGCAGCCAGGGGGCGCGTGAGACCCAGTACTTC. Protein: CASSQGARETQYF.